This TCR beta chain was documented in a study of T-cell reconstitution after alpha-beta-depleted transplantation in children. Germline CDR1 SGHTS, CDR2 YDEGEE. With 4 bases removed from V and 4 bases from J, the gap between germline ends came to 11 bases. This CDR3 is 14 amino acids long. This sample's TCRbeta library carried unique molecular identifier barcodes. TCRdb re-called the PCR reads through MiXCR, storing one row per CDR3 protein. The top ten hold 3.3% of the sample, which has 450,000 to 600,000 distinct CDR3 sequences, about a sixth seen once. The clonotype comes from a human donor who donated a stem cell graft to a child with acute lymphoblastic leukemia. V usage is TRBV5-8 and J usage is TRBJ2-2; tentative D call: TRBD1 (6 bases). The specimen was PBMCs from the stem cell graft donor, collected from the stem cell graft. CDR3 sequence (DNA): TGTGCCAGCAGCCCCACAGGGATCACCGGGGAGCTGTTTTTT. It specifies CASSPTGITGELFF.